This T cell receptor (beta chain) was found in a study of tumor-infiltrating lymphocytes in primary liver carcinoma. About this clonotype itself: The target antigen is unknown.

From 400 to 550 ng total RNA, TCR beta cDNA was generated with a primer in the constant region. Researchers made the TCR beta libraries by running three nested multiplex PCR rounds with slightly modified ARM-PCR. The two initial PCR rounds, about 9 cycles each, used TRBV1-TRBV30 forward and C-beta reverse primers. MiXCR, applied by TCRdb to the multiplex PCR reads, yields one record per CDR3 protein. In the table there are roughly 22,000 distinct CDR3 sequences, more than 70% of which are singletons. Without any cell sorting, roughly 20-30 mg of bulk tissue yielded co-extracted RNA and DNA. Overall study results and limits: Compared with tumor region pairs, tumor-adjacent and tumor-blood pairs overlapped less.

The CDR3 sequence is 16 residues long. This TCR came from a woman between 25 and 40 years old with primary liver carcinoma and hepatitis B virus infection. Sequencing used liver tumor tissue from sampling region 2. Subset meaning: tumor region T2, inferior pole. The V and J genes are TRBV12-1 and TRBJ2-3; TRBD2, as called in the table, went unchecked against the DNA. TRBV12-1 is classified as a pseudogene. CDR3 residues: CASSSGLAGDTDTQYF. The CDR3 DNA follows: TGTGCCAGCAGCTCAGGGCTAGCTGGGGACACAGATACGCAATATTTT.